This TCR beta chain originates from a study of blood T cell repertoires in COVID-19. As for the study in general: Nucleic acid was either cDNA or gDNA, and it came from T cells, B-cell-depleted T cells, or PBMCs.

Deletions cut 0 bases from V and 1 base from J, with 7 bases between. Per the germline V gene, CDR1 is SGHAT and CDR2 is FQNNGV. The CDR3 has 16 amino acids. Sequencing was performed with immunoSEQ multiplex PCR; in TCRdb, only in-frame clones are kept and a portion is missing. This sample has 120,000 or so clones, with around 82% found just once. The sample was peripheral blood. The gene calls are TRBV11-2 and TRBJ1-6; no clear D gene. The receptor comes from a human donor in a cohort sampled during active COVID-19. The CDR3 DNA sequence: TGTGCCAGCAGCTTAGAGGGCAGGTCCTATAATTCACCCCTCCACTTT. Its translation is CASSLEGRSYNSPLHF.